The entry below gives a single T cell receptor beta chain sequence along with its context. What it recognizes is unknown. This sample was included in a study of blood T cells in healthy people across ages. Caucasian, healthy and from Russia, the donors were aged between about 6 and 90. General study findings and limits: Lack of knowledge of donor CMV status possibly confounded expanded clonotype changes. A strong correlation was seen between TCR beta diversity and naive T cell percentage. The diversity estimates, figures obtained from one million T cells, were considered underestimates.

V dropped 11 bases and J dropped 0 bases, with 16 bases sitting between them. Germline V lookup: CDR1 MNHNS, CDR2 SASEGT. The CDR3 runs 14 residues. Alongside a J-beta primer mix, a sample-barcoded 5' primer served in a second PCR lasting roughly 7 to 11 cycles. TCRdb re-analysed the 5' RACE reads in MiXCR, keeping a single row per CDR3 protein. The sample gives some 1.5 million distinct CDR3 sequences, about 30% of which show up once; about 7.7% is in the top ten. The clonotype was recovered from a woman under 40 in good health. The gene calls are TRBV6-1 and TRBJ1-1; no reliable D call. Sequenced: blood. The CDR3 loop is CAARTPGLNTEAFF. The CDR3 bases are TGTGCCGCAAGAACCCCGGGTCTGAACACTGAAGCTTTCTTT.